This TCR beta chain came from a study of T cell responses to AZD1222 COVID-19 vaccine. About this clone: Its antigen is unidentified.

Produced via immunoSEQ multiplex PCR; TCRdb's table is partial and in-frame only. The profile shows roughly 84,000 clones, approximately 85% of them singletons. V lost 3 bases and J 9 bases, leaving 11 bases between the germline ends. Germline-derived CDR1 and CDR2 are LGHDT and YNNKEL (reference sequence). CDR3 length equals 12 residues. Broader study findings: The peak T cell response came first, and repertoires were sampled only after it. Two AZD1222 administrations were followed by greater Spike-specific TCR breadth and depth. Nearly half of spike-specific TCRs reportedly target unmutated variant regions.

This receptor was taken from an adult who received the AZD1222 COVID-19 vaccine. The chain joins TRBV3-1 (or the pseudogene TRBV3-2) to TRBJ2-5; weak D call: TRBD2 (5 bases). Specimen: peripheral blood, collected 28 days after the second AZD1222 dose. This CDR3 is CASSHPDSAQYF. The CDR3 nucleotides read TGTGCCAGCAGCCATCCGGACTCAGCCCAGTACTTC.